A selection of T cell receptor beta chains follows, all from one sample in a study of circulating CD8 cells and anti-PD-1 response in melanoma. TCRdb ran MiXCR on the reads and lists one entry per CDR3 protein. The table includes some 2,000 distinct CDR3 sequences, about 6.7% detected once. The input for sequencing was CD8+ T cells from PBMCs, taken at baseline or after one month of anti-PD-1 therapy (not recorded which). The receptors come from a human donor with melanoma. Both conserved end residues are part of each CDR3.

V: TRBV27; J: TRBJ2-7; CDR3: CASSIGGQGRNEQYF
V: TRBV14; J: TRBJ2-5; CDR3: CASSQDRNRAQETQYF
V: TRBV28; J: TRBJ2-7; CDR3: CAIAPGRTYEQYF
V: TRBV28; J: TRBJ2-6; CDR3: CASTPTGTLSGANVLTF
V: TRBV19; J: TRBJ2-3; CDR3: CASWTYGTDTQYF
V: TRBV7-2; J: TRBJ1-5; CDR3: CASSLTPGERNQPQHF
V: TRBV7-3; J: TRBJ2-2; CDR3: CASSPGGTGELFF
V: TRBV27; J: TRBJ2-5; CDR3: CASRSKGETQYF
V: TRBV5-4; J: TRBJ2-7; CDR3: CASSQDTSYEQYF
V: TRBV27; J: TRBJ1-1; CDR3: CASSLTGGWTEAFF
V: TRBV24-1; J: TRBJ2-5; CDR3: CATSDLRGGETQYF
V: TRBV12-3/TRBV12-4; J: TRBJ2-3; CDR3: CASSRRRTDTQYF
V: TRBV9; J: TRBJ2-7; CDR3: CAVDGGGTYEQYF
V: TRBV24-1; J: TRBJ1-5; CDR3: CATSETGLADQPQHF
V: TRBV28; J: TRBJ1-1; CDR3: CASRPTGGTEAFF
V: TRBV10-3; J: TRBJ2-3; CDR3: CAISGGGATDTQYF
V: TRBV27; J: TRBJ2-7; CDR3: CASSLSGGGIFEQYF